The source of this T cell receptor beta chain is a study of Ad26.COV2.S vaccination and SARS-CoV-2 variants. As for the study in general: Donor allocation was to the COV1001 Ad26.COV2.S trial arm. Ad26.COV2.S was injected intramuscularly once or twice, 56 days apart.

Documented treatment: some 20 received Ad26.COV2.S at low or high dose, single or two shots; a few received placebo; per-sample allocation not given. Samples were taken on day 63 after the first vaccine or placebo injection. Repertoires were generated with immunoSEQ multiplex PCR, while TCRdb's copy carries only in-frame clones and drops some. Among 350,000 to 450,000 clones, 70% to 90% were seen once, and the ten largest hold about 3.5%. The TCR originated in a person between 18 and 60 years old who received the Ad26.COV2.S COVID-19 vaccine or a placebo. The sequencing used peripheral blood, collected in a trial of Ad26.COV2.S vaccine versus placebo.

The CDR3 region is CASSIGLGGYAIYEQYF. The CDR3 DNA reads TGCGCCAGCAGCATAGGACTAGGGGGTTATGCGATCTACGAGCAGTACTTC. The chain links TRBV5-1 to TRBJ2-7, with a tentative D call TRBD2 (7 bases). CDR3 length: 17 amino acids. Germline V CDR1 and CDR2: SGHRS, YFSETQ. V was shortened by 4 bases and J by 3 bases, with 23 bases between the two germline ends.